The sequence of this TCR beta chain was determined in a study of spatial heterogeneity in lung cancer. Study overall: Alpha-chain sequences were consistently detected in smaller numbers than beta-chain sequences.

The study, taken as a whole, reports: Relative to follow-up, resection was when ubiquitous expanded tumor TCRs appeared more in blood.

The time point denotes: blood at routine non-recurrence follow-up after resection. From tumor, nontumor lung or frozen PBMC, whole RNA was taken unsorted for sequencing. V lost 5 bases to trimming and J lost 6 bases; unmatched junction nucleotides: 13. This CDR3 is built from 16 residues. Each TCR cDNA molecule bore a unique molecular identifier. From the 5' RACE reads, TCRdb called clonotypes with MiXCR, one entry per CDR3 protein. The table shows approximately 11,000 distinct CDR3 sequences, with around 9.1% occurring only once. At least ten counts were recorded for this clonotype. Its target is not known.

The rearrangement joins TRBV12-3 or TRBV12-4 to TRBJ1-2, with 9 bases identical to TRBD1. Specimen: PBMCs, collected at follow-up. The TCR sequence derives from a female donor with early-stage non-small cell lung cancer. CDR3 amino acids: CASSPPDRDRVNGYTF. CDR3 bases: TGTGCCAGCAGTCCGCCCGACCGGGACAGGGTTAATGGCTACACCTTC.